Described below is a single T cell receptor beta chain sequence and its context. A clone one base away is much larger, so this may be a read error. The data were obtained in a study of CD8+CD57+ T cells in acquired aplastic anemia. Patients chosen for sequencing had CD8+CD57+ cells that had expanded, as shown by flow cytometry. This CDR3 is 15 amino acids long. The germline V and J ends were trimmed by 6 bases and 10 bases, with 22 bases remaining between them. Germline V CDR1 and CDR2: WNHNN, SYGVQD (reference sequence). It was genomic DNA that served as the template for profiling TCR beta VDJ and CDR3. TCRdb ran MiXCR on the reads and lists one entry per CDR3 protein. The table lists roughly 260,000 distinct CDR3 sequences, more than 45% of them singletons.

The sample taken for sequencing was sorted CD4+, CD8+, or CD8+CD57+ T cells (not recorded which) from PBMCs. V usage is TRBV10-1 and J usage is TRBJ2-1; tentative D call: TRBD2 (5 bases). The TCR was taken from a human donor with aplastic anemia. CDR3 bases: TGCGCCAGCAGCCAAGCTCCATTCCTAGCAGCCGAGCAGTTCTTC. This sequence encodes CASSQAPFLAAEQFF.